This entry lists 16 T cell receptor beta chains sequenced from one sample in a study of response to subunit inactivated influenza vaccine. TCRdb re-called the RT-PCR reads with MiXCR, one entry per CDR3 protein. This table holds 150,000 to 200,000 distinct CDR3 sequences, about an eighth found once. These data were also filed under a second study, of T cells expressing NK-cell markers. From that paper: UMI-tagged 5'RACE template switching yielded the TCR beta cDNA.

The sequencing used CD8+ T cells sorted from PBMCs, collected roughly 12 days after vaccination. These receptors came from a man over 45 who received an inactivated influenza vaccine.

The chain carries TRBV10-3 and TRBJ2-5; TRBD1 is a possible D gene (5 bases). The CDR3 sequence is 14 residues long. Looked up from germline, CDR1 is ENHRY and CDR2 is SYGVKD. The ends were cut back, 3 bases at V and 4 bases at J, with 12 bases in the middle. This CDR3 reads CAISDSRTSETQYF. The CDR3, as DNA: TGTGCCATCAGTGACAGTCGGACATCAGAGACCCAGTACTTC.

This clonotype was detected ten times or more. The chain uses TRBV7-6 and TRBJ2-1, with no clear D. The CDR3 is 15 residues long. CDR1 and CDR2 (germline): SGHVS, FNYEAQ. With 1 base removed from V and 0 bases from J, the gap between germline ends came to 7 bases. The CDR3 loop is CASSLDPSSYNEQFF. CDR3 sequence (DNA): TGTGCCAGCAGCTTAGATCCTAGCTCCTACAATGAGCAGTTCTTC. Based on the CDR3 plus reference TRBV7-6 and TRBJ2-1, the full variable domain is GAGVSQSPRYKVTKRGQDVALRCDPISGHVSLYWYRQALGQGPEFLTYFNYEAQQDKSGLPNDRFSAERPEGSISTLTIQRTEQRDSAMYRCASSLDPSSYNEQFFGPGTRLTVL.

The rearrangement joins TRBV28 to TRBJ2-3; D not certain. Germline lookup yields CDR1 MDHEN and CDR2 SYDVKM. Between the trimmed V and J ends, which lost 7 bases and 4 bases, there was a span of 24 bases. CDR3 length equals 17 residues. The CDR3 sequence is CASTPWADLLRADTQYF. For the CDR3, the DNA is TGTGCCAGCACCCCTTGGGCGGATCTACTAAGGGCAGATACGCAGTATTTT.

This clonotype showed up just a few times. The chain is built from TRBV10-2 and TRBJ2-3, with 7 bases that match TRBD2. Trimming removed 7 bases from V and 1 base from J; junction bases left unmatched: 5. Germline V gene data show CDR1 as WSHSY and CDR2 as SAAADI. This CDR3 is 14 amino acids long. The CDR3 region is CASNSLAGTDTQYF. CDR3 bases: TGCGCCAGCAATTCTCTAGCGGGCACAGATACGCAGTATTTT.

This clonotype was detected many times. This chain uses TRBV7-9 with TRBJ2-7; D is unresolved. The CDR3 is made up of 13 amino acids. CDR1 and CDR2 (germline): SEHNR, FQNEAQ (reference sequence). V was clipped by 5 bases and J by 6 bases, with 14 bases between them. CDR3 protein: CASSLGPRLEQYF. In DNA, the CDR3 is TGTGCCAGCAGCCTTGGGCCCCGTCTCGAGCAGTACTTC.

This clonotype was detected only a few times. V gene TRBV28 combines with J gene TRBJ1-1; a possible D gene is TRBD1 (5 bases). V was trimmed by 3 bases and J by 5 bases, leaving 10 bases between them. The CDR3 has 13 residues. Germline V gene sequence: CDR1 MDHEN, CDR2 SYDVKM. The CDR3, as DNA: TGTGCCAGCAGTTTGGGGGGGACGACTGAAGCTTTCTTT. Protein sequence: CASSLGGTTEAFF.

In this sample, this clonotype turned up a few times. CDR3 region: CSVEDRTGAETQYF. The CDR3 DNA reads as TGCAGCGTTGAAGATCGCACAGGGGCAGAGACCCAGTACTTC. This sequence joins TRBV29-1 and TRBJ2-5; 7 nucleotides agree with TRBD1. Germline-derived CDR1 and CDR2 are SQVTM and ANQGSEA. The CDR3 is 14 residues long. V shed 0 bases, J shed 4 bases, and the junction held 5 bases outside the gene matches.

The V and J genes are TRBV2 and TRBJ2-7; 11 nucleotides align to TRBD2. CDR3 length equals 15 residues. Germline-derived CDR1 and CDR2 are SNHLY and FYNNEI. Trimming took 6 bases from V and 2 from J; bases not matched to a gene: 6. CDR3 nucleotides: TGTGCCAGCAGCCAACCGGGACTAGCGGCCTACGAGCAGTACTTC. Translation gives CASSQPGLAAYEQYF.

This clonotype was counted a few times. The CDR3 region has the DNA TGTGCCATCAGTGATCCAGGGGGAAACCACTACGAGCAGTACTTC. It specifies CAISDPGGNHYEQYF. The genes are TRBV10-3 and TRBJ2-7, with 7 positions matching TRBD1. CDR1 is ENHRY and CDR2 is SYGVKD in the germline V gene. The CDR3 totals 15 residues. Germline trimming cut 3 bases from V and 3 bases from J; bases unmatched to any gene: 8.

This clonotype was counted between two and nine times. The chain couples TRBV7-9 to TRBJ2-7, with unresolved D. Per the germline V gene, CDR1 is SEHNR and CDR2 is FQNEAQ (reference sequence). V was clipped by 0 bases and J by 6 bases, with 9 bases between them. This CDR3 spans 13 amino acids. CDR3 sequence: CASSLALGSEQYF. Here the CDR3 DNA reads TGTGCCAGCAGCTTAGCGCTGGGCAGCGAGCAGTACTTC.

The rearrangement links TRBV4-1 to TRBJ1-5; a possible D gene is TRBD1 (5 bases). Germline CDR1 and CDR2: MGHRA and YSYEKL. The CDR3 has 15 amino acids. Trimming pared 4 bases from V and 5 bases from J, leaving 15 bases between. The CDR3 DNA follows: TGCGCCAGCAGCCTCTCAACCAGGGACGATCAGCCCCAGCATTTT. Translated: CASSLSTRDDQPQHF.

The chain carries TRBV30 and TRBJ2-7, with TRBD2 identical over 10 bases. This CDR3 has 13 residues. With 4 bases clipped from V and 5 bases from J, the junction kept 5 bases outside the gene matches. Germline loops: CDR1 GTSNPN, CDR2 SVGIG (reference sequence). CDR3 nucleotide sequence: TGTGCCTGGACAGCGGGAGGGCCCCACGAGCAGTACTTC. Protein product: CAWTAGGPHEQYF.

This clonotype showed up just a few times. The chain combines TRBV10-2 with TRBJ2-3, with TRBD1 matching over 8 bases. The CDR3 extends over 15 amino acids. V gave up 2 bases and J gave up 6 bases; unmatched junction bases: 7. Germline CDR1 reads WSHSY; CDR2 reads SAAADI. CDR3 bases: TGCGCCAGCAGTGAGCAGGGGGCACAATGGGATACGCAGTATTTT. Its translation: CASSEQGAQWDTQYF.

The chain employs TRBV4-1 and TRBJ2-4, with TRBD2 as a possible D gene (5 bases). The germline V gene has CDR1 MGHRA and CDR2 YSYEKL. This CDR3 is built from 16 residues. V shed 1 base and J shed 6 bases, with 16 bases lying between them. The CDR3 DNA follows: TGCGCCAGCAGCCAAGTTGGAGAGGGCCATATAAACATTCAGTACTTC. This gives the protein CASSQVGEGHINIQYF.

The chain links TRBV9 to TRBJ1-5; no clear D gene. CDR3 length: 14 amino acids. Trimming removed 1 base from V and 2 bases from J, with 7 bases in between. Germline V gene data show CDR1 as SGDLS and CDR2 as YYNGEE. The CDR3 coding sequence is TGTGCCAGCAGCGTATCAGGAGGCAATCAGCCCCAGCATTTT. This gives the protein CASSVSGGNQPQHF.

This chain uses TRBV11-2 with TRBJ2-5; 14 positions agree with TRBD2. The germline gives CDR1 SGHAT, CDR2 FQNNGV. V was pared by 5 bases and J by 0 bases, with 8 bases of the junction left unmatched. There are 18 residues in the CDR3. CDR3 sequence reads: CASSLLRTSGRYQETQYF. In DNA form, the CDR3 reads TGTGCCAGCAGCCTACTAAGGACTAGCGGGAGGTACCAAGAGACCCAGTACTTC.